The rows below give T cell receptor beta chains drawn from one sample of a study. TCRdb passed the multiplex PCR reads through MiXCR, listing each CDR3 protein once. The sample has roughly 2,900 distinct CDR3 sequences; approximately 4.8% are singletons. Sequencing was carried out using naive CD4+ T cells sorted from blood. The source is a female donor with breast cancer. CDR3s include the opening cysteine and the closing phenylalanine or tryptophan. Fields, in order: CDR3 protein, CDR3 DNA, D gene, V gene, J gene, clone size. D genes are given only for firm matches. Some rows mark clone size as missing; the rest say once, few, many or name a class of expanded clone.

cdr3_aa: CASTVGGYTF
cdr3_nt: TGTGCCAGCACCGTCGGTGGCTACACCTTC
d_call: .
v_call: TRBV12-3/TRBV12-4
j_call: TRBJ1-2
clone_size: medium-sized

cdr3_aa: CASSLSRSDGYTF
cdr3_nt: TGTGCCAGCAGCTTATCCAGGAGTGATGGCTACACCTTC
d_call: .
v_call: TRBV12-3/TRBV12-4
j_call: TRBJ1-2
clone_size: medium-sized

cdr3_aa: CASSLSGWTGYGYTF
cdr3_nt: TGTGCCAGCAGTTTATCGGGGTGGACAGGGTATGGCTACACCTTC
d_call: TRBD1
v_call: TRBV12-3/TRBV12-4
j_call: TRBJ1-2
clone_size: medium-sized

cdr3_aa: CASTHRFYGYTF
cdr3_nt: TGTGCCAGCACGCACAGGTTCTATGGCTACACCTTC
d_call: .
v_call: TRBV12-3/TRBV12-4
j_call: TRBJ1-2
clone_size: many

cdr3_aa: CASSLNAAGDGYTF
cdr3_nt: TGTGCCAGCAGTTTAAATGCCGCAGGGGATGGCTACACCTTC
d_call: .
v_call: TRBV12-3/TRBV12-4
j_call: TRBJ1-2
clone_size: medium-sized

cdr3_aa: CASSGQGLDYGYTF
cdr3_nt: TGTGCCAGCAGTGGACAGGGTCTGGACTATGGCTACACCTTC
d_call: TRBD1
v_call: TRBV12-3/TRBV12-4
j_call: TRBJ1-2
clone_size: .

cdr3_aa: CASSLVAGSYGYTF
cdr3_nt: TGTGCCAGCAGTTTAGTCGCAGGGTCCTATGGCTACACCTTC
d_call: .
v_call: TRBV12-3/TRBV12-4
j_call: TRBJ1-2
clone_size: medium-sized

cdr3_aa: CASSTGTQGYGYTF
cdr3_nt: TGTGCCAGCAGTACCGGGACACAGGGGTATGGCTACACCTTC
d_call: TRBD1
v_call: TRBV12-3/TRBV12-4
j_call: TRBJ1-2
clone_size: medium-sized

cdr3_aa: CASSFTASYGYTF
cdr3_nt: TGTGCCAGCAGTTTCACAGCTAGCTATGGCTACACCTTC
d_call: .
v_call: TRBV12-3/TRBV12-4
j_call: TRBJ1-2
clone_size: medium-sized

cdr3_aa: CASMTGFDYGYTF
cdr3_nt: TGTGCCAGCATGACAGGGTTCGACTATGGCTACACCTTC
d_call: TRBD1
v_call: TRBV12-3/TRBV12-4
j_call: TRBJ1-2
clone_size: many

cdr3_aa: CASSPGETNYGYTF
cdr3_nt: TGTGCCAGCAGCCCCGGGGAAACTAACTATGGCTACACCTTC
d_call: .
v_call: TRBV12-3/TRBV12-4
j_call: TRBJ1-2
clone_size: medium-sized

cdr3_aa: CASSFDRGYHGYTF
cdr3_nt: TGTGCCAGCAGTTTCGACAGGGGATACCATGGCTACACCTTC
d_call: TRBD1
v_call: TRBV12-3/TRBV12-4
j_call: TRBJ1-2
clone_size: medium-sized

cdr3_aa: CASSFRLNPYGYTF
cdr3_nt: TGTGCCAGCAGTTTTCGGCTTAATCCTTATGGCTACACCTTC
d_call: .
v_call: TRBV12-3/TRBV12-4
j_call: TRBJ1-2
clone_size: medium-sized

cdr3_aa: CASNLQGLYGYTF
cdr3_nt: TGTGCCAGCAACCTACAGGGTCTCTATGGCTACACCTTC
d_call: .
v_call: TRBV12-3/TRBV12-4
j_call: TRBJ1-2
clone_size: medium-sized